This T cell receptor beta chain is from a study of glioma-infiltrating T cells listed by TCRdb under 2016. Broadly, across the study: The study sequenced TCR alpha- and beta-chain repertoires from glioma tissue, from non-neoplastic brain tissue and from matched peripheral blood mononuclear cells. To gauge divergence between tissue and blood T-cell populations, every tissue-infiltrating repertoire was compared against the peripheral blood repertoire from the same patient. The paired cohort was made up of three low-grade glioma patients, several primary glioblastoma patients and three non-glioma patients who contributed non-neoplastic brain tissue. Results and caveats for the whole study, not just this receptor: Small numbers underpinned the group comparisons: about eight glioblastoma patients, three low-grade glioma patients and three non-neoplastic patients. Very few CDR3 sequences were found to be shared between tissue and blood, and this scarcity was attributed to high CDR3 diversity and limited sampling. In non-neoplastic patients, VJ-independent divergence between tissue and blood fell below expectation, whereas in all gliomas, and especially in low-grade gliomas, the divergence rose above expectation.

This clonotype came up many times. No cognate antigen has been identified for it. No much larger clone is present one base from it, and per-base qualities are unavailable. TCR alpha and beta CDR3 regions were amplified with the iRepertoire nested amplicon-rescue multiplex PCR (arm-PCR) platform from RNA. For one-step reverse transcription and amplification, about 95-450 ng of tissue mRNA or PBMC total RNA was used as input. Following bead purification, Illumina adapters were added through a secondary multiplex PCR, and the libraries were then gel-purified between 200 and 400 bp. Demultiplexing relied on internal 6-nucleotide barcodes carried by the libraries. Sequencing of libraries was performed on an Illumina MiSeq with 2x220 or 2x250 nucleotide paired-end reads. The study's own analysis went as follows. Paired reads were merged using FLASH 1.2.11 and were aligned to the GRCh37 human genome using BWA-MEM, after which TRA and TRB reads were extracted. An IMGT-derived reference of cassette sequences and CDR3 motifs, with pseudogenes included, was used for V and J assignment. Reads were translated in three frames, and productive CDR3s were defined by a C…FGXG motif without stop codons. Unique combinations of V-J cassette pair and CDR3 amino acid sequence were defined as clonotypes. Filtering of reads was based on Hamming distance, with the threshold set by the sequence error rate of each sample in mapped regions. TCRdb took the public reads, trimmed them with fastp at Q25, ran MiXCR for clone calling and kept in-frame beta chains. Under each unique CDR3 protein, matching rows form one entry showing the most common genes and DNA. For this entry, the V and J calls and clone size follow TCRdb and not the study's own pipeline. For this sample there are some 160,000 distinct CDR3 sequences; around 40% appear just once. Together, the top ten hold roughly 5.5% of the sample.

Reading from cysteine to phenylalanine, the CDR3 counts 14 amino acids. Left in the record is the CDR3 DNA by itself, 42 bases read in frame from the first base. Trimming takes 6 bases off V and 3 bases off J; junction bases not matched to a gene: 5. The germline V gene (reference sequence) specifies DFQATT as CDR1 and SNEGSKA as CDR2. This TCR was sampled from a human donor with low-grade glioma or glioblastoma, undergoing nonglioma brain surgery, or in good health (not recorded which). What was sequenced was glioma tissue, nonneoplastic brain tissue, or PBMCs (not recorded which). The chain links TRBV20-1 with TRBJ2-7, and TRBD2 aligns with 13 junction nucleotides. The nucleotide sequence is given as TGCAGTGCGACGGGACTAGCGGGGCTCTACGAGCAGTACTTC. Its protein reads: CSATGLAGLYEQYF.